The clone carrying this TCR beta chain was recorded many times. The data were obtained in a study of spatial heterogeneity in lung cancer. Specified time point: sample taken at primary tumor resection. Patients with untreated early-stage non-small cell lung cancer, numbering 72, were the donors. TCRdb reprocessed the 5' RACE reads via MiXCR and lists one record per CDR3 protein. The profile covers 30,000 to 45,000 distinct CDR3 sequences, with around 7.5% appearing a single time and under 30% taken by the ten largest. Germline V gene lookup returns CDR1 SEHNR and CDR2 FQNEAQ (reference sequence). Unmatched junction bases numbered 3, after V lost 1 base and J lost 4 bases. The CDR3 contains 15 residues.

The material was PBMCs, obtained at surgery. This sequence joins TRBV7-9 and TRBJ2-5; 10 nucleotides match TRBD2. This sequence originates from a male donor with early-stage non-small cell lung cancer. Written as DNA, the CDR3 is TGTGCCAGCAGCTTAGGGGCTAGCGGGGGAGAGACCCAGTACTTC. Its translation: CASSLGASGGETQYF.